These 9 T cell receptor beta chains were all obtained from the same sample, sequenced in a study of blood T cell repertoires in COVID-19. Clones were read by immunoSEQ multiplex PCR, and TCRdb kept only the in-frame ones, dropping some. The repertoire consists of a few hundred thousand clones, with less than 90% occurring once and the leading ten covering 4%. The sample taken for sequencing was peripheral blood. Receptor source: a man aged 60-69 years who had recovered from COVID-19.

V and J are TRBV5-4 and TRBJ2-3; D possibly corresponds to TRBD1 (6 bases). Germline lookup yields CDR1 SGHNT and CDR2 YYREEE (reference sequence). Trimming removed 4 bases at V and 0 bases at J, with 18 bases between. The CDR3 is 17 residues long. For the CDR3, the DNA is TGTGCCAGCAGCATTACAGGGTCAGCCCTTAGCACAGATACGCAGTATTTT. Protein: CASSITGSALSTDTQYF.

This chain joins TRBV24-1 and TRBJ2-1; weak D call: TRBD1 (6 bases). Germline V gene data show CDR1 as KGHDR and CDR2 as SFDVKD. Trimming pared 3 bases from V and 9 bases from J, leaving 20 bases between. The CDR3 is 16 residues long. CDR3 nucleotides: TGTGCCACCAGTGATCTAGGGACAAGGGATGAGGGTGAGCAGTTCTTC. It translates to CATSDLGTRDEGEQFF.

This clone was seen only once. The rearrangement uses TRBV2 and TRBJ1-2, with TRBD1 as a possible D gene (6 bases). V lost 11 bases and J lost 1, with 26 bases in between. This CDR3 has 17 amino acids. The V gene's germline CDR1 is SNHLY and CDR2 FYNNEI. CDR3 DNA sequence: TGTGCCGGCGGGAGGGGCGGACAGATACTAATTAACTATGGCTACACCTTC. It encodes CAGGRGGQILINYGYTF.

In DNA form, the CDR3 reads TGTGCCAGCAGAGGTTACGCCCTGACCTCGGGGGATACGCAGTATTTT. It specifies CASRGYALTSGDTQYF. The V gene is TRBV11-2, the J gene TRBJ2-3; maybe TRBD2 (5 bases). The CDR3 consists of 16 residues. Germline CDR1 and CDR2: SGHAT and FQNNGV. The germline V and J ends were trimmed by 6 bases and 6 bases, with 22 bases remaining between them.

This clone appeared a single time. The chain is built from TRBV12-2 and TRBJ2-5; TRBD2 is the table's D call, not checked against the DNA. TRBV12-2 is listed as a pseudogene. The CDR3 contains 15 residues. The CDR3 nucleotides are TGTGCAAGTCGCCCAGGCGCCCGGGAGTGGGAGACCCAGTACTTC. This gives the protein CASRPGAREWETQYF.

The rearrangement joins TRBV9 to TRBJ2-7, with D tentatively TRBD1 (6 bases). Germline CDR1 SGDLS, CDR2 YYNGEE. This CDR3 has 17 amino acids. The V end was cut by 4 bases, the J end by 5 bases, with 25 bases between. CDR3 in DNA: TGTGCCAGCAGCCTAGAAAGTACACAGGGCCCCTGGGACGAGCAGTACTTC. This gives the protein CASSLESTQGPWDEQYF.

CDR3 in DNA: TGTGCCAGCACCTCGACAGGGACTAGCACAGATACGCAGTATTTT. Encoded protein: CASTSTGTSTDTQYF. The rearrangement links TRBV6-5 to TRBJ2-3; perhaps TRBD1 as D (7 bases). Germline CDR1 reads MNHEY; CDR2 reads SVGAGI. The V gene lost 7 bases and the J gene lost 0 bases, with 14 bases spanning the gap. The CDR3 loop spans 15 amino acids.

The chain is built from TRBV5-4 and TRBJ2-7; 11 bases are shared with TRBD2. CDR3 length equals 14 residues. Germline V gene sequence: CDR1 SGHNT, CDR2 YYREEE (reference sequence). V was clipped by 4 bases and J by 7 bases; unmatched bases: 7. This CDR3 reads CASSGGLAVAEQYF. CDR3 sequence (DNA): TGTGCCAGCAGCGGGGGACTAGCGGTCGCGGAGCAGTACTTC.

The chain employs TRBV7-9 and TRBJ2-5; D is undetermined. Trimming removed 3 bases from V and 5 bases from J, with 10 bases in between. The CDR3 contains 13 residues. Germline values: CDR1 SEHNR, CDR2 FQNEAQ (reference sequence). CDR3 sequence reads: CASSFAARETQYF. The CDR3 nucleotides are TGTGCCAGCAGCTTCGCGGCCCGGGAGACCCAGTACTTC. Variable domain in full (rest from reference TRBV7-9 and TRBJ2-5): DTGVSQNPRHKITKRGQNVTFRCDPISEHNRLYWYRQTLGQGPEFLTYFQNEAQLEKSRLLSDRFSAERPKGSFSTLEIQRTEQGDSAMYLCASSFAARETQYFGPGTRLLVL.